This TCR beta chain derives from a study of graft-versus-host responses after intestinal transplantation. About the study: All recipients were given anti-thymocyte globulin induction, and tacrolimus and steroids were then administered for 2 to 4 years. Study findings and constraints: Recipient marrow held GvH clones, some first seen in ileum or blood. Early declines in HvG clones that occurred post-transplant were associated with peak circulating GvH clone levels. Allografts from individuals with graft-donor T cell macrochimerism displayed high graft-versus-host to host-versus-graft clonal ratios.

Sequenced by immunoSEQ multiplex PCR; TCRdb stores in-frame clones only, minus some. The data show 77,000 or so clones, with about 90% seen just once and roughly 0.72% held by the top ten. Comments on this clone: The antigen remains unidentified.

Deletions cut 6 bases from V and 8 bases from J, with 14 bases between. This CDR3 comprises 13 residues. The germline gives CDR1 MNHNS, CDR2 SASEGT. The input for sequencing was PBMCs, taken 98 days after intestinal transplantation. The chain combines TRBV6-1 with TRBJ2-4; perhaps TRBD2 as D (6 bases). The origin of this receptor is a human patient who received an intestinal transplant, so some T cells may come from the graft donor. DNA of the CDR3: TGTGCCAGCAGATTGGGGGGAGCGGACATTCAGTACTTC. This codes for CASRLGGADIQYF.